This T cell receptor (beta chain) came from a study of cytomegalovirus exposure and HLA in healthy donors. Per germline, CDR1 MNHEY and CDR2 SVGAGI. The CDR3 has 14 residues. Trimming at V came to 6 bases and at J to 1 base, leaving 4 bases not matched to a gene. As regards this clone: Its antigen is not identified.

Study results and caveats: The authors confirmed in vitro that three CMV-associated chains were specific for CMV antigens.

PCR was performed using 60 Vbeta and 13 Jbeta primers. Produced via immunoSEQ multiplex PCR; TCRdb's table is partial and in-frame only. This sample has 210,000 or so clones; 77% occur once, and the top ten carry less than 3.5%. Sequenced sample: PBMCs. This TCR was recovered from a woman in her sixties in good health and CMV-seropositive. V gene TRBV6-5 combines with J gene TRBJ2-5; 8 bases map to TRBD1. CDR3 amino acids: CASSRTGGQETQYF. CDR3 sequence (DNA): TGTGCCAGCAGCCGTACAGGGGGCCAAGAGACCCAGTACTTC.